These 31 T cell receptor beta chains originate from one sample sequenced in a study of blood T cell repertoires in COVID-19. Sequenced by immunoSEQ multiplex PCR; TCRdb stores in-frame clones only, minus some. The sample lists more than 55,000 clones, 75% to 95% seen once, with 15% to 20% in the top ten. Sequenced material: peripheral blood. The source of these receptors is an elderly man with acute or convalescent COVID-19.

This clone appeared a few times. The chain carries TRBV6-5 and TRBJ1-1; D may be TRBD1 (6 bases). With 6 bases removed from V and 1 base from J, the gap between germline ends came to 9 bases. This CDR3 has 13 residues. Germline CDR1 and CDR2: MNHEY and SVGAGI. CDR3 loop: CASRRGGNTEAFF. The DNA for the CDR3 is TGTGCCAGCAGAAGAGGGGGGAACACTGAAGCTTTCTTT.

The rearrangement links TRBV30 to TRBJ1-1; tentative D call: TRBD1 (5 bases). The CDR3 extends over 13 amino acids. CDR1 is GTSNPN, CDR2 SVGIG, per germline (reference sequence). V lost 3 bases, J lost 6 bases, and 14 bases lay in between. The CDR3 DNA sequence: TGTGCCTGGAGCAGGGTCGAAGAGGCTGAAGCTTTCTTT. Amino acids: CAWSRVEEAEAFF.

V usage is TRBV3-1 (or the pseudogene TRBV3-2) and J usage is TRBJ1-2, with TRBD1 as a possible D gene (6 bases). The germline V and J ends were trimmed by 4 bases and 1 base, with 7 bases remaining between them. The CDR3 runs to 13 residues. Germline V lookup: CDR1 LGHDT, CDR2 YNNKEL (reference sequence). The CDR3 nucleotides read TGTGCCAGCAGCCGGACAGATAACTATGGCTACACCTTC. This translates into CASSRTDNYGYTF.

The chain combines TRBV7-8 with TRBJ2-5, with TRBD2 matching 8 bases. The CDR3 totals 16 residues. The germline gives CDR1 SGHVS, CDR2 FQNEAQ. V trimming: 1 base; J trimming: 5 bases; junction bases outside the gene matches: 9. CDR3 in amino acids: CASSLVQRGLGETQYF. CDR3 nucleotides: TGTGCCAGCAGCTTAGTCCAGCGGGGGCTCGGTGAGACCCAGTACTTC.

The CDR3 DNA follows: TGTGCCGGATCCGCGGGGGGGCGGGAGACCCAGTACTTC. As protein: CAGSAGGRETQYF. The chain uses TRBV7-9 and TRBJ2-5, with 9 nucleotides matching TRBD2. V dropped 11 bases and J dropped 5; count of bases not matched to a gene: 9. The CDR3 length is 13 residues. Germline-derived CDR1 and CDR2 are SEHNR and FQNEAQ (reference sequence).

The rearrangement links TRBV2 to TRBJ1-4, with 7 bases aligning to TRBD1. Germline V lookup: CDR1 SNHLY, CDR2 FYNNEI. This CDR3 has 15 amino acids. J gave up 2 bases and V 2 bases, and 2 bases lay outside the gene matches. The CDR3 protein is CASSETQGTNEKLFF. CDR3 nucleotides: TGTGCCAGCAGTGAAACACAGGGGACTAATGAAAAACTGTTTTTT. Based on the CDR3 plus reference TRBV2 and TRBJ1-4, the full variable domain is EPEVTQTPSHQVTQMGQEVILRCVPISNHLYFYWYRQILGQKVEFLVSFYNNEISEKSEIFDDQFSVERPDGSNFTLKIRSTKLEDSAMYFCASSETQGTNEKLFFGSGTQLSVL.

The V gene is TRBV2, the J gene TRBJ1-6, with 8 bases identical to TRBD1. The trim removed 5 bases at V and 5 bases at J, leaving 2 bases unmatched. The CDR3 is 14 amino acids. Germline assignment: CDR1 SNHLY and CDR2 FYNNEI. The CDR3 DNA reads TGTGCCAGCAGTTTGGGACAGGATAATTCACCCCTCCACTTT. It specifies CASSLGQDNSPLHF.

The chain carries TRBV11-2 and TRBJ2-1; D not resolved. CDR1 is SGHAT, CDR2 FQNNGV, per germline. The length of the CDR3 is 16 residues. The V gene lost 1 base and the J gene lost 2 bases, with 12 bases spanning the gap. CDR3 residues: CASSLGGVSPYNEQFF. The CDR3 coding sequence is TGTGCCAGCAGCTTAGGAGGAGTTTCTCCCTACAATGAGCAGTTCTTC.

The chain is built from TRBV6-5 and TRBJ1-2; 7 positions agree with TRBD1. Germline loops: CDR1 MNHEY, CDR2 SVGAGI. After removal of 6 bases from V and 4 bases from J, the junction contained 8 bases not matched to a gene. This CDR3 is built from 14 residues. The CDR3 reads CASSFETGAYGYTF. CDR3 nucleotide sequence: TGTGCCAGCAGCTTTGAAACAGGGGCCTATGGCTACACCTTC.

The chain couples TRBV5-4 to TRBJ1-1, with 7 bases fitting TRBD1. Germline loops: CDR1 SGHNT, CDR2 YYREEE (reference sequence). CDR3 length equals 17 residues. Germline trimming cut 2 bases from V and 0 bases from J; bases unmatched to any gene: 10. The DNA for the CDR3 is TGTGCCAGCAGCTTCAAGGGGGCGCCCGGGGTGAACACTGAAGCTTTCTTT. Residues: CASSFKGAPGVNTEAFF.

The V and J genes are TRBV11-2 and TRBJ2-1; 8 bases line up with TRBD2. The germline CDR1 and CDR2 sequences are SGHAT and FQNNGV. Trimming at V came to 3 bases and at J to 0 bases, leaving 1 base not matched to a gene. CDR3 length: 15 amino acids. CDR3 residues: CASSFSGASYNEQFF. The CDR3 coding sequence is TGTGCCAGCAGCTTTAGCGGGGCCTCCTACAATGAGCAGTTCTTC.

This sequence joins TRBV3-1 (or the pseudogene TRBV3-2) and TRBJ2-7, with 9 positions matching TRBD1. Germline loops: CDR1 LGHDT, CDR2 YNNKEL (reference sequence). The trim removed 3 bases at V and 3 bases at J, leaving 6 bases unmatched. The CDR3 is 15 residues long. CDR3 in amino acids: CASSQAQGQGYEQYF. Written as DNA, the CDR3 is TGTGCCAGCAGCCAGGCACAGGGACAGGGCTACGAGCAGTACTTC.

The CDR3 reads CASSTLRTVSGNTIYF. The CDR3 DNA follows: TGTGCCAGTAGTACCCTAAGGACAGTCTCTGGAAACACCATATATTTT. The chain links TRBV19 to TRBJ1-3; a weak D match, TRBD1 (6 bases). V lost 4 bases and J 0 bases, leaving 13 bases between the germline ends. This CDR3 comprises 16 residues. CDR1 LNHDA and CDR2 SQIVND come from the germline V gene (reference sequence).

The rearrangement joins TRBV15 to TRBJ1-4, with D unresolved. The CDR3 loop spans 16 amino acids. The V and J ends lost 1 base and 3 bases respectively, with 12 bases between them. CDR1 is LNHNV, CDR2 YYDKDF, per germline (reference sequence). As DNA, the CDR3 is TGTGCCACCAGCAGAGCCGCAGCAGGTGCTAATGAAAAACTGTTTTTT. Its translation: CATSRAAAGANEKLFF.

V usage is TRBV3-1 (or the pseudogene TRBV3-2) and J usage is TRBJ1-5; D uncertain. The CDR3 has 14 residues. V was cut by 0 bases and J by 7 bases, with 10 bases left in between. Germline V gives CDR1 LGHDT, CDR2 YNNKEL (reference sequence). The chain's CDR3 is CASSQDPAGQPQHF. The CDR3 nucleotides read TGTGCCAGCAGCCAAGACCCCGCGGGGCAGCCCCAGCATTTT.

The rearrangement joins TRBV7-9 to TRBJ2-7, with D maybe TRBD1 (5 bases). CDR1 is SEHNR, CDR2 FQNEAQ, per germline (reference sequence). Trimming cost V 3 bases and J 5 bases, with 11 bases left between them. The CDR3 runs to 13 residues. The CDR3 DNA sequence: TGTGCCAGCAGCTTGGGGCACTTTAACGAGCAGTACTTC. Translating gives CASSLGHFNEQYF.

The rearrangement joins TRBV27 to TRBJ2-7; possibly TRBD2 for D (7 bases). The CDR3 contains 13 residues. The germline CDR1 and CDR2 sequences are MNHEY and SMNVEV (reference sequence). Trimming stripped 8 bases from V and 9 bases from J, with 20 bases between. The CDR3 protein is CASRGVGASGQYF. The CDR3 nucleotides are TGTGCCAGCCGGGGGGTGGGGGCCTCGGGGCAGTACTTC.

This chain links TRBV6-5 with TRBJ1-5; weak D call: TRBD1 (6 bases). Per the germline V gene, CDR1 is MNHEY and CDR2 is SVGAGI. V was pared by 7 bases and J by 7 bases, with 14 bases between. The CDR3 runs to 13 residues. The CDR3 region has the DNA TGTGCCAGCACCCAGGGGCTGGTGCAGCCCCAGCATTTT. Encoded protein: CASTQGLVQPQHF.

The V and J genes are TRBV11-2 and TRBJ2-1, with 13 bases lining up with TRBD2. The CDR3 contains 17 residues. From germline, CDR1 is SGHAT and CDR2 FQNNGV. The V gene end was trimmed by 5 bases and the J gene end by 4 bases; junction bases not matched to a gene: 8. This CDR3 reads CASSRTTGLAGYNEQFF. The CDR3 bases are TGTGCCAGCAGCCGAACCACGGGACTAGCGGGGTACAATGAGCAGTTCTTC.

This sequence joins TRBV10-3 and TRBJ1-3, with a possible D match to TRBD1 (5 bases). The CDR3 is made up of 17 amino acids. Germline CDR1 is ENHRY and CDR2 is SYGVKD. V gave up 0 bases and J gave up 0 bases, with 12 bases separating them. This chain's CDR3 is CAISESSGPSSGNTIYF. CDR3 nucleotides: TGTGCCATCAGTGAGTCGTCAGGGCCCAGCTCTGGAAACACCATATATTTT.

The chain uses TRBV7-2 and TRBJ2-5, with 12 nucleotides matching TRBD2. The germline CDR1 and CDR2 sequences are SGHTA and FQGNSA. V was pared by 1 base and J by 4 bases, with 7 bases of the junction left unmatched. The CDR3 has 17 residues. The CDR3 DNA reads TGTGCCAGCAGCTTAGTTGGGGCTAGCGGGGGGGCAGAGACCCAGTACTTC. Translation gives CASSLVGASGGAETQYF. The full variable domain, completed using reference TRBV7-2 and TRBJ2-5, is GAGVSQSPSNKVTEKGKDVELRCDPISGHTALYWYRQSLGQGLEFLIYFQGNSAPDKSGLPSDRFSAERTGGSVSTLTIQRTQQEDSAVYLCASSLVGASGGAETQYFGPGTRLLVL.

The chain has TRBV11-2 and TRBJ2-2; 8 bases fit TRBD1. The ends lost 5 bases at V and 4 bases at J; junction bases unmatched: 3. The CDR3 contains 14 residues. Looked up from germline, CDR1 is SGHAT and CDR2 is FQNNGV. Here the CDR3 reads CASSAGGGTGELFF. CDR3 coding DNA: TGTGCCAGCAGCGCAGGGGGCGGCACCGGGGAGCTGTTTTTT.

The CDR3 DNA sequence: TGTGCCACCAGTGGTAGGTGGGGGCACACCGGGGAGCTGTTTTTT. Translation gives CATSGRWGHTGELFF. The V and J genes are TRBV24-1 and TRBJ2-2, with D possibly TRBD1 on 6 matching bases. CDR1 is KGHDR, CDR2 SFDVKD, per germline. Between the trimmed V and J ends, which lost 5 bases and 3 bases, there was a span of 12 bases. The CDR3 runs 15 residues.

The V call is TRBV29-1, the J call TRBJ2-7; 10 nucleotides align to TRBD1. The CDR3 loop spans 12 amino acids. Germline trimming cut 5 bases from V and 4 bases from J; bases unmatched to any gene: 2. Per the germline V gene, CDR1 is SQVTM and CDR2 is ANQGSEA. As DNA, the CDR3 is TGCAGCGTTAGGACAGGGGGGTACGAGCAGTACTTC. It encodes CSVRTGGYEQYF.

This clone occurred a few times. The DNA of the CDR3 is TGTGCCAGCAGCTTGGGAGGGAACACCGGGGAGCTGTTTTTT. It encodes CASSLGGNTGELFF. The J gene is TRBJ2-2, the V gene TRBV5-5; D is unclear. The V and J ends lost 0 bases and 1 base respectively, with 4 bases between them. Germline CDR1 is SGHKS and CDR2 is YYEKEE (reference sequence). The CDR3 loop spans 14 amino acids.

The chain carries TRBV19 and TRBJ1-2; D may be TRBD1 (5 bases). Germline CDR1 reads LNHDA; CDR2 reads SQIVND (reference sequence). The V gene lost 3 bases and the J gene lost 2 bases, with 10 bases spanning the gap. The CDR3 contains 14 residues. The chain's CDR3 is CASSMEGLNYGYTF. DNA for the CDR3: TGTGCCAGTAGTATGGAGGGGCTCAACTATGGCTACACCTTC.

The gene calls are TRBV2 and TRBJ2-3; no clear D gene. V was trimmed by 3 bases and J by 2 bases, leaving 12 bases between them. The CDR3 covers 15 residues. CDR1 and CDR2 (germline): SNHLY, FYNNEI. CDR3 sequence: CASSEARSYTDTQYF. CDR3 nucleotide sequence: TGTGCCAGCAGTGAGGCCAGGTCTTACACAGATACGCAGTATTTT.

The chain combines TRBV19 with TRBJ1-5, with 7 bases lining up with TRBD1. J lost 1 base, V lost 4 bases, and 10 bases had no gene match. CDR3 length equals 17 residues. The V gene's germline CDR1 is LNHDA and CDR2 SQIVND (reference sequence). The DNA for the CDR3 is TGTGCCAGTAGTACACGAACAGGGGCTGGGAGCAATCAGCCCCAGCATTTT. It is translated as CASSTRTGAGSNQPQHF.

The gene calls are TRBV7-9 and TRBJ2-7; possibly TRBD2 for D (7 bases). With 11 bases removed from V and 0 bases from J, the gap between germline ends came to 14 bases. The germline CDR1 and CDR2 sequences are SEHNR and FQNEAQ (reference sequence). This CDR3 has 13 residues. CDR3 loop: CASGGDISYEQYF. In DNA form, the CDR3 reads TGTGCCTCTGGGGGGGACATCTCCTACGAGCAGTACTTC.

This clone was detected a few times. The chain uses TRBV14 and TRBJ1-1; TRBD1 is a possible D gene (5 bases). Germline CDR1 and CDR2: SGHDN and FVKESK. Trimming shortened V by 3 bases and J by 1 base, and 18 bases separated the two germline ends. The CDR3 has 17 amino acids. CDR3 bases: TGTGCCAGCAGCCACCTTGGAAAGGGGTCACCGAACACTGAAGCTTTCTTT. Protein sequence: CASSHLGKGSPNTEAFF.

J is TRBJ1-3 and V is TRBV19, with 7 bases that match TRBD1. CDR3 size: 15 residues. Germline V gene lookup returns CDR1 LNHDA and CDR2 SQIVND (reference sequence). V shed 6 bases and J 0 bases; nucleotides not matched to a gene: 5. The CDR3 loop is CASRAGTASGNTIYF. In DNA form, the CDR3 reads TGTGCCAGTAGGGCCGGGACAGCCTCTGGAAACACCATATATTTT.